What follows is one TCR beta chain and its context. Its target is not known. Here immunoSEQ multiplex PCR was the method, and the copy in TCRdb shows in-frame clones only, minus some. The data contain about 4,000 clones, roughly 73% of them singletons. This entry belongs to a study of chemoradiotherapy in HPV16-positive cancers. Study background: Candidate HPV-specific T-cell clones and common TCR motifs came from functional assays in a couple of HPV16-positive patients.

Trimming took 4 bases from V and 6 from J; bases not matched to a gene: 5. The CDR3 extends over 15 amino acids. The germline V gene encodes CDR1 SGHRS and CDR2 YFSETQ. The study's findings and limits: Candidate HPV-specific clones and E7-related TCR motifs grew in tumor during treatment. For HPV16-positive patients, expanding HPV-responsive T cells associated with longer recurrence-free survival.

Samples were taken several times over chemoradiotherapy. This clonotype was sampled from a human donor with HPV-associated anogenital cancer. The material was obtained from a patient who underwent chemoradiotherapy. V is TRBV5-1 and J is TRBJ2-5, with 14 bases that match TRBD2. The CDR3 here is CASSLGTSGGKTQYF. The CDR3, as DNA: TGCGCCAGCAGCCTAGGGACTAGCGGGGGAAAGACCCAGTACTTC. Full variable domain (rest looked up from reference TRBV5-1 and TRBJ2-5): KAGVTQTPRYLIKTRGQQVTLSCSPISGHRSVSWYQQTPGQGLQFLFEYFSETQRNKGNFPGRFSGRQFSNSRSEMNVSTLELGDSALYLCASSLGTSGGKTQYFGPGTRLLVL.